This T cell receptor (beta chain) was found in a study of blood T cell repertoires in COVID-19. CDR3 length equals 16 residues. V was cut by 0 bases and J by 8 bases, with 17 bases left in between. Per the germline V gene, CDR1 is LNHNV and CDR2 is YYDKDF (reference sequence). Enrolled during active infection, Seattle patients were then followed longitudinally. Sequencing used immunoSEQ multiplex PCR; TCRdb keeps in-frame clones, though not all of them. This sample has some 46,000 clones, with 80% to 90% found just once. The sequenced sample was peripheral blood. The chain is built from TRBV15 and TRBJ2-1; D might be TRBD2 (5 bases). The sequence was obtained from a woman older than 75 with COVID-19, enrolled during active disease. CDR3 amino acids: CATSRERTLGSDEQFF. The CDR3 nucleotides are TGTGCCACCAGCAGAGAGCGGACTCTGGGGTCGGATGAGCAGTTCTTC.